This record covers a single TCR beta chain. CDR3 length: 15 amino acids. V trimming: 5 bases; J trimming: 2 bases; junction bases outside the gene matches: 6. Per the germline V gene, CDR1 is MDHEN and CDR2 is SYDVKM. This entry is derived from a study of blood T cell repertoires in COVID-19. Study-level background: COVID-19 samples from acute and convalescent phases originated in the United States, Italy and Spain. T cells, B-cell-depleted T cells, or PBMCs supplied cDNA or gDNA.

The table came from immunoSEQ multiplex PCR; TCRdb's copy has only in-frame clones and leaves some out. The profile shows around 97,000 clones, about 90% of them singletons. The clonotype comes from a human donor in a cohort sampled during active COVID-19. The gene calls are TRBV28 and TRBJ1-1; TRBD1 matches at 9 bases. Sequencing was done on a sample of peripheral blood. Here the CDR3 reads CASSRTGAGNTEAFF. In DNA, the CDR3 is TGTGCCAGCAGTCGGACAGGGGCCGGAAACACTGAAGCTTTCTTT.